A selection of T cell receptor beta chains follows, all from one sample in a study of regulatory T cells in long-lasting Graves disease. TCRdb reprocessed the multiplex PCR reads with MiXCR, giving one entry per CDR3 protein. The sample includes about 400,000 distinct CDR3 sequences, about a sixth of them seen just once. This same sample was also part of a study on T cells in Graves' hyperthyroidism and ophthalmopathy.

The specimen was peripheral blood mononuclear cells (PBMCs), collected at new diagnosis, from a patient treated with antithyroid drugs. Receptors originate from a woman younger than 35 with Graves disease. Each CDR3 is given with its conserved first and last residue. Fields, in order: D gene, V gene, CDR3 protein. D genes are given only for firm matches.

TRBD2 TRBV5-1 CASSSASGGAATQYF
- TRBV4-1 CASSQESGNQETQYF
TRBD1 TRBV11-2 CASSFLGTGGSQPQHF
- TRBV7-2 CASSPPSSRDTQYF
- TRBV18 CASSPPTGPTRELFF
TRBD2 TRBV20-1 CSARRGSSYNEQFF
- TRBV28 CASSFGGAGTEAFF
TRBD1 TRBV27 CASSFAGGLEQYF
- TRBV2 CASSLRRSNSGANVLTF
- TRBV27 CASRTDTEAFF
- TRBV10-3 CAILDSRGPYEQYF
- TRBV29-1 CSVGIAKNIQYF
- TRBV11-2 CASSPTEFSSYNEQFF
- TRBV5-6 CASSNQDKYTEAFF
- TRBV7-9 CASTSYDYGYTF
TRBD1 TRBV24-1 CATSDPATGGTEAFF
- TRBV3-1 CASSQDHRTDEQFF
- TRBV13 CASSLSEAGEQYF
- TRBV7-9 CASSFGTGTYEQYF
- TRBV30 CAWSVGNQPQHF
- TRBV11-2 CASSPTMRAQYF
TRBD1 TRBV30 CAWTGGTSYNSPLHF
TRBD1 TRBV12-3/TRBV12-4 CASRQGAHGYTF
- TRBV3-1 CASSQESRHNEQFF
- TRBV12-3/TRBV12-4 CASSLGTRRSHNEQFF
TRBD2 TRBV7-9 CASSFSGRSETQYF
TRBD1 TRBV4-2 CASSQDQGDNYGYTF
- TRBV7-9 CASSPEAGATGELFF
TRBD1 TRBV18 CASSRTGDHGYTF
- TRBV19 CASSLEGPVNTEAFF
TRBD2 TRBV5-1 CASSYTSGASYEQYF
TRBD1 TRBV18 CASSPGTGPEAFF
- TRBV20-1 CTDTEAFF
- TRBV7-7 CASSLARFWGTNEKLFF
- TRBV9 CASSFEGSDEQFF
- TRBV3-1 CASSLSTGRGEQFF
TRBD1 TRBV29-1 CSVGELGTGIAYEQYF
- TRBV4-1 CASSQPRDGTSKNIQYF
- TRBV29-1 CSVGTGVTYEQYF
TRBD2 TRBV6-4 CASSSKSGGTYNEQFF
TRBD2 TRBV6-5 CASSYAASGGDTQYF
- TRBV12-3/TRBV12-4 CASSLAGAFF
- TRBV30 CAWSDIGETQYF
- TRBV6-1 CASRPPTGANTGELFF
TRBD2 TRBV11-2 CASRTSGSVYEQYF
TRBD2 TRBV5-1 CASNFAGGPGTGELFF
- TRBV11-2 CASSWAGAGEQYF
- TRBV18 CASSFSGPLREQYF
- TRBV6-5 CASSYSIPGNTEAFF
TRBD1 TRBV2 CASRQQGARTYEQYF
- TRBV2 CASSRILAGEQFF
TRBD2 TRBV20-1 CSARGLAGTSYEQYF
TRBD2 TRBV7-3 CASSGGTSGLPRELFF
TRBD1 TRBV28 CASNHGTVFYEQYF